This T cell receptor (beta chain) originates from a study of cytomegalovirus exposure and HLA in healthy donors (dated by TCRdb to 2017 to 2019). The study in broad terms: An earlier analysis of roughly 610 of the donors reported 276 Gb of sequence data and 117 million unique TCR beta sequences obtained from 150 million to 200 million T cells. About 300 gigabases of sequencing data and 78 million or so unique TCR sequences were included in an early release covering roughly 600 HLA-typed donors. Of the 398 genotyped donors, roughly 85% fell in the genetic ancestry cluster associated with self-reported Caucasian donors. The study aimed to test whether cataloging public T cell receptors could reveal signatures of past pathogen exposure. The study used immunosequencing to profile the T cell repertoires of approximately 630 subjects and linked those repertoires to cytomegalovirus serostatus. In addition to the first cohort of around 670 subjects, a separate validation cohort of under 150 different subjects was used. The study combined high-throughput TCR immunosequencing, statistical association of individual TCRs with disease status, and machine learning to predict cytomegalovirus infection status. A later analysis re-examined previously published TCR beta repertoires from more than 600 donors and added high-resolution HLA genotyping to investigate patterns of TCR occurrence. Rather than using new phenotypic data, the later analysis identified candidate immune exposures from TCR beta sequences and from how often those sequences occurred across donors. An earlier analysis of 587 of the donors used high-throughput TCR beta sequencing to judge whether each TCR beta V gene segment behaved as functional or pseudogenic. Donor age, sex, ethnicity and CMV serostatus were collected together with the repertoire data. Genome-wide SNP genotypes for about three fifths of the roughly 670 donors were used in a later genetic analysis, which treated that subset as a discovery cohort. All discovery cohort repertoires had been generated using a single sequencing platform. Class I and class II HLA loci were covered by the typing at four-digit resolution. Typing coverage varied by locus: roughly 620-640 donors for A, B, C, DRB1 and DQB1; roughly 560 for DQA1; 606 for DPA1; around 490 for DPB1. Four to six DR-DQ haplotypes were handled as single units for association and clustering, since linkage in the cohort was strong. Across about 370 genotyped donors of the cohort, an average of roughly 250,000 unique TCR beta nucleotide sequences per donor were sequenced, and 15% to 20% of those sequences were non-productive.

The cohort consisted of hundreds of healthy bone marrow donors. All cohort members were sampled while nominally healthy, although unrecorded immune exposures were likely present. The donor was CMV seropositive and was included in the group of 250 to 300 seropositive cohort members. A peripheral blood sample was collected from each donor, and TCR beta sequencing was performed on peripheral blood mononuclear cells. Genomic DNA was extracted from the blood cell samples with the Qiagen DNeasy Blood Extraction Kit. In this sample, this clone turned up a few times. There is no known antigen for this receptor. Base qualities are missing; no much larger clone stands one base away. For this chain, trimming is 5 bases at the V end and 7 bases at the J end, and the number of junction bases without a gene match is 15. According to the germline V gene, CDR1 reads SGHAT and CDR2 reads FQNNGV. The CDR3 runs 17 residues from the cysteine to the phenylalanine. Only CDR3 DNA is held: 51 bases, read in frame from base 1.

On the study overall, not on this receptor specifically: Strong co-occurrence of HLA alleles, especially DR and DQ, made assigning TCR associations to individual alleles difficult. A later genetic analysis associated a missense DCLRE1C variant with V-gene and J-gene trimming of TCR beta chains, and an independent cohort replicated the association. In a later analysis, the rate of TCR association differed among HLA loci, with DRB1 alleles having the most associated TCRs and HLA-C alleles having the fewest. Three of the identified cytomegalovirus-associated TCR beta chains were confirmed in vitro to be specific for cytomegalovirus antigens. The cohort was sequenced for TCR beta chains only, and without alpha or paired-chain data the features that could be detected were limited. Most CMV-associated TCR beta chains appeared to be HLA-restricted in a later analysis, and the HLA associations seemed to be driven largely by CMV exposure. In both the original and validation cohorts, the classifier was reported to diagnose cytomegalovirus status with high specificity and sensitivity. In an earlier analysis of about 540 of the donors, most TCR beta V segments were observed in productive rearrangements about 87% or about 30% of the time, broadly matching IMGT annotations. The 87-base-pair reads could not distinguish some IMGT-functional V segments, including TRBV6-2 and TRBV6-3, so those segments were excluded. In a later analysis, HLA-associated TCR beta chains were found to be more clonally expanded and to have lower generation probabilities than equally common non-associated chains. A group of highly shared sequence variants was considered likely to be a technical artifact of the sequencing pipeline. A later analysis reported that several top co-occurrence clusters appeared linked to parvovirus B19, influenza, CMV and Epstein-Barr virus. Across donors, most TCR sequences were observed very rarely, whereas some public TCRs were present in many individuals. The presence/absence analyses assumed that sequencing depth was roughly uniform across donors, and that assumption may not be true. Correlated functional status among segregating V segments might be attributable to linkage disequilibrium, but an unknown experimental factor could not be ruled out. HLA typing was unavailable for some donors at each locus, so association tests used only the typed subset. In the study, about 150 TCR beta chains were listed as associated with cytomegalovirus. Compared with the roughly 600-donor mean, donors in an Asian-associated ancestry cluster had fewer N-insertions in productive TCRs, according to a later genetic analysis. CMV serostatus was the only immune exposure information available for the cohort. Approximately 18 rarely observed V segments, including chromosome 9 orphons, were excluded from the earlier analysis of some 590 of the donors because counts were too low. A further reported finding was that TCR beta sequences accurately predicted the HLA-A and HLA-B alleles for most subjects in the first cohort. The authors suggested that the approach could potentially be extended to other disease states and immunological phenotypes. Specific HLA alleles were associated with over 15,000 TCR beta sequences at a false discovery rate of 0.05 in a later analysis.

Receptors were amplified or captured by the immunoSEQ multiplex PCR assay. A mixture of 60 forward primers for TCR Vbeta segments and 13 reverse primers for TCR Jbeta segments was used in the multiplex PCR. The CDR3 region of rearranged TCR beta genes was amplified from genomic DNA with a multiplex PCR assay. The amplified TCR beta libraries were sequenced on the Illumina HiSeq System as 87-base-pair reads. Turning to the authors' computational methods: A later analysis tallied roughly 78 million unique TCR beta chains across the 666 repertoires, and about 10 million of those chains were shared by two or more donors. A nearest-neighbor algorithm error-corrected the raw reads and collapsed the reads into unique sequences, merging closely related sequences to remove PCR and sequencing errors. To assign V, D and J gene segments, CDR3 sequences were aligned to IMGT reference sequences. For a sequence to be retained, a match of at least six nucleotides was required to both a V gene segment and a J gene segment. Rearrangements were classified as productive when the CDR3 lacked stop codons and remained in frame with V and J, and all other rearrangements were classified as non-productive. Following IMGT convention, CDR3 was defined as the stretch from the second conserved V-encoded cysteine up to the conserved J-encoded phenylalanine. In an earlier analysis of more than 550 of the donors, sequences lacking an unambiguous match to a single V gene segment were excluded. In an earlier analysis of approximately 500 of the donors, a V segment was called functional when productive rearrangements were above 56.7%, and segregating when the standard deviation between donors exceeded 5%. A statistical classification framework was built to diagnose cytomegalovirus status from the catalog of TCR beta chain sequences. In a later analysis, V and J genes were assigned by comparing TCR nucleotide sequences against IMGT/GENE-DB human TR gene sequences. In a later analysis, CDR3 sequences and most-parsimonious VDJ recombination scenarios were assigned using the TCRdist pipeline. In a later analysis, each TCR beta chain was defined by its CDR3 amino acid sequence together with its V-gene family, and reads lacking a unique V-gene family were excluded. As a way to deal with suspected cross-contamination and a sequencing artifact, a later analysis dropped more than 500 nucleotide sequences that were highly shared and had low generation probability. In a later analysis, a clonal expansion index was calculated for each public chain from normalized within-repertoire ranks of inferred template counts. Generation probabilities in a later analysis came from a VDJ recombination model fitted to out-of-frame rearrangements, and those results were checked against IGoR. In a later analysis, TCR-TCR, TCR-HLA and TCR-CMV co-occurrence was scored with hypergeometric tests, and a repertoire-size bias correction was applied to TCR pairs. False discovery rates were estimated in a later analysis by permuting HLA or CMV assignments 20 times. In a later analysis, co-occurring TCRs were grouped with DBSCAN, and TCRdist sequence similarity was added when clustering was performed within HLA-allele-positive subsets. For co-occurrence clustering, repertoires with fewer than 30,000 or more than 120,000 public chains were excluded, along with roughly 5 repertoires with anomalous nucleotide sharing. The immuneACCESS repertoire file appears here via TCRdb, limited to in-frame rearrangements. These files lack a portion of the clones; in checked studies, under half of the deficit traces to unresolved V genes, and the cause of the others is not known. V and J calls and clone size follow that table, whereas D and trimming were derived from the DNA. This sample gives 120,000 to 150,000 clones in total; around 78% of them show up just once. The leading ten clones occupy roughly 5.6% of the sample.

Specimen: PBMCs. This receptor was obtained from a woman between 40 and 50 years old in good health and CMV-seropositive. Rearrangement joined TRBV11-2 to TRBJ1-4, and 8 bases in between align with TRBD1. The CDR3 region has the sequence CASSPGTGGGQGEKLFF. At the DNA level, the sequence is TGTGCCAGCAGCCCGGGGACAGGTGGCGGTCAGGGTGAAAAACTGTTTTTT.